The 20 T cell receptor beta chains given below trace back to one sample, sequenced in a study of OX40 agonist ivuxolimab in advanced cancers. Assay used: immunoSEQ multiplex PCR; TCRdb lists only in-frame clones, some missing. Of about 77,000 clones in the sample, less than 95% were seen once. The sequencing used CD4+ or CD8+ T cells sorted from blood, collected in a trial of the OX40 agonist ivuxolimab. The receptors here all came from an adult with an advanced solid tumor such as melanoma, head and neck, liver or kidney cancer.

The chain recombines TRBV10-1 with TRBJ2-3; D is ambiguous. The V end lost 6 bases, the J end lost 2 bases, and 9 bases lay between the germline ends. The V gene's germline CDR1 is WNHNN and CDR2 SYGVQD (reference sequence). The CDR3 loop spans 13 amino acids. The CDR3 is CASRPRLTDTQYF. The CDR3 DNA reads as TGCGCCAGCAGACCTAGACTCACAGATACGCAGTATTTT.

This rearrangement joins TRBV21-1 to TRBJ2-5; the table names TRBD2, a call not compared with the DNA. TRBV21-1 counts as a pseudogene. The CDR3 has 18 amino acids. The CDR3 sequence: CASSPRGLAGRSCETQYF. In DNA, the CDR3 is TGTGCCAGCAGCCCTCGGGGGCTAGCGGGGAGGAGTTGCGAGACCCAGTACTTC.

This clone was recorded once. This CDR3 is CSVGRQGRSYGYTF. The DNA of the CDR3 is TGCAGCGTTGGAAGACAGGGGAGGTCCTATGGCTACACCTTC. The chain has TRBV29-1 and TRBJ1-2; TRBD1 aligns across 8 bases. Germline V gene sequence: CDR1 SQVTM, CDR2 ANQGSEA. Trimming cost V 4 bases and J 4 bases; bases outside gene matches: 8. CDR3 size: 14 residues. Full variable domain (remainder filled in from reference TRBV29-1 and TRBJ1-2): SAVISQKPSRDICQRGTSLTIQCQVDSQVTMMFWYRQQPGQSLTLIATANQGSEATYESGFVIDKFPISRPNLTFSTLTVSNMSPEDSSIYLCSVGRQGRSYGYTFGSGTRLTVV.

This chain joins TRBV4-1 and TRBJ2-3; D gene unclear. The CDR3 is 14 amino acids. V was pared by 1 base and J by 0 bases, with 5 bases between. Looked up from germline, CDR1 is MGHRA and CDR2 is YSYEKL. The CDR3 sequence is CASSQGSSTDTQYF. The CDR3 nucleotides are TGCGCCAGCAGCCAAGGGTCTAGCACAGATACGCAGTATTTT.

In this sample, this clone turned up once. The CDR3 DNA sequence: TGTGCCAGCAGCCCCCGGGACAGGGTTGGCGAGCAGTACTTC. Translating gives CASSPRDRVGEQYF. J is TRBJ2-7 and V is TRBV5-6, with 9 bases that match TRBD1. V dropped 4 bases and J dropped 6; count of bases not matched to a gene: 8. CDR1 SGHDT and CDR2 YYEEEE come from the germline V gene. This CDR3 has 14 amino acids.

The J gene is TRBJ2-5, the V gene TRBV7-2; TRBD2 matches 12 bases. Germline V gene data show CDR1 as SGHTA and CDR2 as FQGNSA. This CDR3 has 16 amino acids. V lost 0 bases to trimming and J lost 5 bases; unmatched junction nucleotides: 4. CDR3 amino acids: CASSLATSGGWETQYF. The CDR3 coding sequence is TGTGCCAGCAGCTTAGCGACTAGCGGGGGCTGGGAGACCCAGTACTTC.

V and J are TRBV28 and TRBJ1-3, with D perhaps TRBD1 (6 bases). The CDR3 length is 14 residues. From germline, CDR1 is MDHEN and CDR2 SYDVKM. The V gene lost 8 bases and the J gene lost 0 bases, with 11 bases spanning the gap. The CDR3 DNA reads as TGTGCCAGCCTACAGGGCCACTCTGGAAACACCATATATTTT. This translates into CASLQGHSGNTIYF.

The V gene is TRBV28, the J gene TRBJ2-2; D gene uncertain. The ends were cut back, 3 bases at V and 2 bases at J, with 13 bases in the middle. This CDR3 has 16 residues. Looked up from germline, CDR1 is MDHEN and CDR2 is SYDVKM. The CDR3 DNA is TGTGCCAGCAGTTTCGTAGGTCGCAGCAACACCGGGGAGCTGTTTTTT. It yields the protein CASSFVGRSNTGELFF. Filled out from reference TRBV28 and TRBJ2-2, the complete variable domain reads DVKVTQSSRYLVKRTGEKVFLECVQDMDHENMFWYRQDPGLGLRLIYFSYDVKMKEKGDIPEGYSVSREKKERFSLILESASTNQTSMYLCASSFVGRSNTGELFFGEGSRLTVL.

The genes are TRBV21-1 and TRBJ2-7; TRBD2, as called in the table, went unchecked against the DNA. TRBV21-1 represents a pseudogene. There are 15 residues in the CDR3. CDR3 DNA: TGTGCCAGCAGCAATCCAGCGGGGGCGTCCTACGAGCAGTACTTC. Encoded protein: CASSNPAGASYEQYF.

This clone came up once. CDR3 protein: CASSPAGVDTEAFF. CDR3 nucleotides: TGTGCCAGCAGTCCCGCGGGGGTTGACACTGAAGCTTTCTTT. This chain links TRBV2 with TRBJ1-1; a possible D gene is TRBD1 (5 bases). Per germline, CDR1 SNHLY and CDR2 FYNNEI. This CDR3 contains 14 residues. V lost 5 bases, J lost 3 bases, and 13 bases lay in between.

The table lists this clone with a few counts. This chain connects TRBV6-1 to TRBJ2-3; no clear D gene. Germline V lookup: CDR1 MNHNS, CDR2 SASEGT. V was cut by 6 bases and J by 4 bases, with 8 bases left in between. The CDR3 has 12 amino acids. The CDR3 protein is CASRDGPDTQYF. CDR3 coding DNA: TGTGCCAGCAGAGATGGGCCAGATACGCAGTATTTT.

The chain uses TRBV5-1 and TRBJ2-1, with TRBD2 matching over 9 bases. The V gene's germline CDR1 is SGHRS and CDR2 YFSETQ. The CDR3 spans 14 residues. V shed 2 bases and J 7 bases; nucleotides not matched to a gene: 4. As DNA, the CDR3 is TGCGCCAGCAGCTTAAGTCTAGCGGGAAATGAGCAGTTCTTC. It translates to CASSLSLAGNEQFF.

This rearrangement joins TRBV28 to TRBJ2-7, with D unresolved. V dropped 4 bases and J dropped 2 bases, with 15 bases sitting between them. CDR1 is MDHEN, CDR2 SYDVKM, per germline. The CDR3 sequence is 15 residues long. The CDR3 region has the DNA TGTGCCAGCAGTTCCCCGACCTCCTCGCCCTACGAGCAGTACTTC. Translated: CASSSPTSSPYEQYF. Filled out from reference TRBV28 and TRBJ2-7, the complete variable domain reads DVKVTQSSRYLVKRTGEKVFLECVQDMDHENMFWYRQDPGLGLRLIYFSYDVKMKEKGDIPEGYSVSREKKERFSLILESASTNQTSMYLCASSSPTSSPYEQYFGPGTRLTVT.

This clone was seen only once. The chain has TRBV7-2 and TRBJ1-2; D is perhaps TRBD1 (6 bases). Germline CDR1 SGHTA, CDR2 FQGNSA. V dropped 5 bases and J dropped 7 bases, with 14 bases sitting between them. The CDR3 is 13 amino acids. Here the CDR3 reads CASSPSKGGGYTF. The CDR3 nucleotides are TGTGCCAGCAGCCCCTCCAAGGGGGGTGGCTACACCTTC.

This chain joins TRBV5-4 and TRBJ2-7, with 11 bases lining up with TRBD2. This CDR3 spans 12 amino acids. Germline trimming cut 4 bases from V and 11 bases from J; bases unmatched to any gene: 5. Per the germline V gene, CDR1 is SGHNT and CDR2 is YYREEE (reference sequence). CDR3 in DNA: TGTGCCAGCAGCACTGGGACTAGCGGCGAGTACTTC. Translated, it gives CASSTGTSGEYF.

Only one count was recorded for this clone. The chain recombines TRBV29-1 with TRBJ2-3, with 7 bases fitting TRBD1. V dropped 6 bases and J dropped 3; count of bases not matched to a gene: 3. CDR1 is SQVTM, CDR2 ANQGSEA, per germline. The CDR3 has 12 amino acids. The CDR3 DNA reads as TGCAGCGTGAGGACAGGAACAGATACGCAGTATTTT. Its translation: CSVRTGTDTQYF.

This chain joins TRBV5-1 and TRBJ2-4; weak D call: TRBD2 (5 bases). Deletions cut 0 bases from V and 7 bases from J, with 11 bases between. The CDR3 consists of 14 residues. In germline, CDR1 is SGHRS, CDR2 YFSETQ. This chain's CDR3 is CASSLGGLNNIQYF. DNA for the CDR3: TGCGCCAGCAGCTTGGGAGGGCTCAACAACATTCAGTACTTC.

DNA of the CDR3: TGTGCCAGCAGTGACAGGCGGGCCTCTTATGGCTACACCTTC. Translation gives CASSDRRASYGYTF. The chain carries TRBV2 and TRBJ1-2; D remains unclear. Germline CDR1 SNHLY, CDR2 FYNNEI. The CDR3 has 14 residues. The V end was cut by 3 bases, the J end by 5 bases, with 13 bases between.

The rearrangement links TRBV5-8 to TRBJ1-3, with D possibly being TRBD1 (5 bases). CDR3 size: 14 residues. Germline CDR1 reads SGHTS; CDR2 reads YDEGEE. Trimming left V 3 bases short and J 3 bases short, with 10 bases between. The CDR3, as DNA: TGTGCCAGCAGCTCCCCGACAGTTGGAAACACCATATATTTT. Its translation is CASSSPTVGNTIYF.

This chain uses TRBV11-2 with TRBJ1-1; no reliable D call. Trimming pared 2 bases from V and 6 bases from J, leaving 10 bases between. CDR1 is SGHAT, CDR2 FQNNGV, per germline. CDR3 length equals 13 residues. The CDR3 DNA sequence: TGTGCCAGCAGCTTAACCCGTAAAGCTGAAGCTTTCTTT. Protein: CASSLTRKAEAFF.